This TCR beta chain was captured by sequencing in a study of patients and donors after allogeneic stem cell transplantation (dated by TCRdb to 2020 to 2021). The sample holds a few counts of this clonotype. This receptor's antigen is unknown. No qualities accompany the bases; no much larger clone lies one base away. Reading from cysteine to phenylalanine, the CDR3 counts 14 amino acids. Only the CDR3 region is kept as DNA, spanning 42 bases read in frame from base 1. Cut back by 6 bases and 2 bases, the V and J ends lie 11 bases apart. The CDR1 and CDR2 encoded by the germline V gene are SNHLY and FYNNEI. The method behind the library was RT-PCR. Sequencing used a NextSeq 550. The public sequencing data were trimmed at Q25 with fastp and processed into clonotypes with MiXCR by TCRdb, which kept only in-frame beta chains. Every CDR3 protein is listed once, alongside the most common genes and DNA of its rows. The table for this sample lists 160,000 or so distinct CDR3 sequences; approximately 24% of them were counted only once. Clones ranked in the top ten supply 26% of the sample.

This chain joins TRBV2 to TRBJ1-5; the D segment cannot be called with confidence. Sequenced input: blood, either unsorted or a sorted T cell fraction (not recorded which). This clonotype was sampled from a human donor who was either an allogeneic HSCT recipient or a stem cell or donor lymphocyte infusion donor (not recorded which). It is not recorded whose cells these are; they may come from a transplant donor. The CDR3 loop reads CASRDGPRNQPQHF. At the DNA level, the sequence is TGTGCCAGCAGAGATGGACCGCGCAATCAGCCCCAGCATTTT. Where the CDR3 stops, the reference TRBV2 and TRBJ1-5 genes take over; the full variable domain is EPEVTQTPSHQVTQMGQEVILRCVPISNHLYFYWYRQILGQKVEFLVSFYNNEISEKSEIFDDQFSVERPDGSNFTLKIRSTKLEDSAMYFCASRDGPRNQPQHFGDGTRLSIL.